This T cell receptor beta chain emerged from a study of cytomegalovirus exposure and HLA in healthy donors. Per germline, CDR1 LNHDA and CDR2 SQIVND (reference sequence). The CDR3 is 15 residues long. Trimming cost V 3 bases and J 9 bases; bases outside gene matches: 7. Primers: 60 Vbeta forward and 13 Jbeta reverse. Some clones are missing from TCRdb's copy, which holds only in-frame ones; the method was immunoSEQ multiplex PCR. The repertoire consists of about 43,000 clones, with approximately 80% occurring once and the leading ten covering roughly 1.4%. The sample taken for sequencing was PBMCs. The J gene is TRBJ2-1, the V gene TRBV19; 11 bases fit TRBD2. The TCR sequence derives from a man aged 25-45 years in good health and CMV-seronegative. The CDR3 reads CASSIELAGVGEQFF. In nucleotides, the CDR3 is TGTGCCAGTAGTATTGAACTAGCGGGAGTCGGTGAGCAGTTCTTC.